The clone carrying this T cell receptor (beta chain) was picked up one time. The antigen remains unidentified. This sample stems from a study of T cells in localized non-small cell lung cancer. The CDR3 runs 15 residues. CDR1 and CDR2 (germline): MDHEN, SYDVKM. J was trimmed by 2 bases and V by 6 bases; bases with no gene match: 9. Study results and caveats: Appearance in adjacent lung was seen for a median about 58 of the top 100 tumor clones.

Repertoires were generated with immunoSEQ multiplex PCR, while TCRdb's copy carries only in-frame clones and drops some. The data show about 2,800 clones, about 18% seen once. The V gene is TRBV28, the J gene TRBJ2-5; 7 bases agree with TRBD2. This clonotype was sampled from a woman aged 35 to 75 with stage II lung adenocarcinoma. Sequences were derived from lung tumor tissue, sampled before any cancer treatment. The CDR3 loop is CASRIGGTTQETQYF. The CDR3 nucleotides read TGTGCCAGCAGAATCGGGGGGACCACGCAAGAGACCCAGTACTTC.